Each of the 28 T cell receptor beta chains below was sequenced from the same sample in a study of T cells after yellow fever vaccination. TCRdb re-analysed the 5' RACE reads in MiXCR, keeping a single row per CDR3 protein. The table has approximately 170,000 distinct CDR3 sequences, approximately 9.9% seen once; the top ten hold 36%. The source material was CD8+ T cells sorted from PBMCs, sampled 15 days after the yellow fever booster vaccination. The receptors shown here come from a young man who received the YFV17D yellow fever vaccine.

This clonotype was counted only a few times. The V and J genes are TRBV6-6 and TRBJ2-1; a weak D match, TRBD2 (6 bases). Germline V gives CDR1 MNHNY, CDR2 SVGAGI (reference sequence). V was clipped by 8 bases and J by 4 bases, with 15 bases between them. The CDR3 has 14 amino acids. In nucleotides, the CDR3 is TGTGCCAGCCTCGGGGGTCGGTTATACAATGAGCAGTTCTTC. It specifies CASLGGRLYNEQFF.

The chain employs TRBV12-3 or TRBV12-4 and TRBJ2-3, with 8 bases matching TRBD2. The J segment lost 1 base and the V segment lost 5 bases, leaving 5 bases of the junction unmatched. CDR3 length equals 15 residues. The CDR3 DNA sequence: TGTGCCAGCAGTCCAGGACTAGCCCGCACAGATACGCAGTATTTT. The encoded protein is CASSPGLARTDTQYF.

Concerning this clonotype itself: The junction departs from germline at one end; a sequencing error may be responsible. The gene calls are TRBV3-1 and TRBJ2-2, with D possibly called TRBD1 or TRBD2 (5 bases each). This CDR3 region has 13 residues. From germline, CDR1 is LGHDT and CDR2 YNNKEL (reference sequence). CDR3 sequence: CAIARGVTGELIF. DNA for the CDR3: TGTGCCATTGCAAGGGGCGTTACCGGGGAGCTGATTTTT.

The chain carries TRBV11-2 and TRBJ2-7; 7 bases are a match to TRBD1. The germline V gene has CDR1 SGHAT and CDR2 FQNNGV. The junction had 5 bases not matched to a gene; V was cut back by 5 bases and J by 4 bases. The CDR3 is made up of 13 amino acids. CDR3 in amino acids: CASSPGTAYEQYV. CDR3 bases: TGTGCCAGCAGCCCCGGGACAGCTTACGAGCAGTACGTC.

The chain is built from TRBV27 and TRBJ1-2; 8 nucleotides agree with TRBD1. V trimming: 3 bases; J trimming: 7 bases; junction bases outside the gene matches: 7. The CDR3 totals 14 residues. Germline V gene sequence: CDR1 MNHEY, CDR2 SMNVEV (reference sequence). The CDR3 nucleotides read TGTGCCAGCAGTTTTCTGCAGGGGGCTGCTGGCTACACCTTC. This codes for CASSFLQGAAGYTF.

This chain uses TRBV7-6 with TRBJ2-1, with 8 bases that match TRBD2. Germline values: CDR1 SGHVS, CDR2 FNYEAQ. The CDR3 totals 16 residues. J lost 8 bases, V lost 2 bases, and 11 bases had no gene match. CDR3 residues: CASSLSPLSLADEQFF. CDR3 nucleotides: TGTGCCAGCAGCTTAAGCCCTCTCTCACTAGCGGATGAGCAGTTCTTC.

This clonotype was found a few times. In nucleotides, the CDR3 is TGTGCCAGCAGTTCTAGAATGGTGGGGCAAGAGACCCAGTACTTC. This translates into CASSSRMVGQETQYF. V gene TRBV27 combines with J gene TRBJ2-5, with D hard to call. This CDR3 is 15 amino acids long. The germline CDR1 and CDR2 sequences are MNHEY and SMNVEV (reference sequence). V lost 4 bases to trimming and J lost 2 bases, with 14 bases between them.

The V call is TRBV19, the J call TRBJ2-5; D is undetermined. The CDR3 spans 14 residues. Per the germline V gene, CDR1 is LNHDA and CDR2 is SQIVND (reference sequence). V was pared by 5 bases and J by 0 bases, with 10 bases between. CDR3 DNA sequence: TGTGCCAGTAGTTCGGACGAAGACCAAGAGACCCAGTACTTC. Translation: CASSSDEDQETQYF.

This clonotype was observed many times. The chain joins TRBV7-3 to TRBJ2-3, with 11 positions matching TRBD2. V trimming: 5 bases; J trimming: 4 bases; junction bases outside the gene matches: 5. The CDR3 has 15 residues. CDR1 is SGHTA, CDR2 FQGTGA, per germline. DNA for the CDR3: TGTGCCAGCAGCCTTAGCGGGGGGGCTGCAGATACGCAGTATTTT. This translates into CASSLSGGAADTQYF.

The genes are TRBV29-1 and TRBJ2-2; a weak D match, TRBD1 (6 bases). Germline CDR1 and CDR2: SQVTM and ANQGSEA. The CDR3 is 13 amino acids. V was shortened by 7 bases and J by 2 bases, with 11 bases between the two germline ends. Here the CDR3 DNA reads TGCAGCGGTCAAGGGGGAAACACCGGGGAGCTGTTTTTT. The encoded protein is CSGQGGNTGELFF.

The sample holds many counts of this clonotype. The chain links TRBV6-6 to TRBJ2-3, with D perhaps TRBD2 (5 bases). The CDR3 has 13 amino acids. Germline V gene sequence: CDR1 MNHNY, CDR2 SVGAGI (reference sequence). V was pared by 6 bases and J by 2 bases, with 9 bases between. DNA for the CDR3: TGTGCCAGCAGGTCGGGAATCACAGATACGCAGTATTTT. Translated, it gives CASRSGITDTQYF.

This clonotype was counted only a few times. V gene TRBV4-1 combines with J gene TRBJ2-5; no clear D gene. This CDR3 has 14 residues. V was clipped by 5 bases and J by 0 bases, with 10 bases between them. Germline assignment: CDR1 MGHRA and CDR2 YSYEKL. CDR3 sequence: CASSNYNDQETQYF. For the CDR3, the DNA is TGCGCCAGCAGCAACTACAACGACCAAGAGACCCAGTACTTC.

CDR3 sequence: CASRPKAGGDTDTQYF. CDR3 DNA: TGCGCCAGCAGACCGAAAGCGGGGGGTGACACAGATACGCAGTATTTT. The V and J genes are TRBV5-1 and TRBJ2-3; TRBD2 agrees at 9 bases. Trimming cost V 5 bases and J 2 bases; bases outside gene matches: 9. Germline V gene sequence: CDR1 SGHRS, CDR2 YFSETQ. This CDR3 has 16 residues.

The chain has TRBV27 and TRBJ2-2; no firm D call. The germline CDR1 and CDR2 sequences are MNHEY and SMNVEV (reference sequence). V gave up 2 bases and J gave up 6 bases, with 13 bases separating them. This CDR3 spans 15 amino acids. In DNA form, the CDR3 reads TGTGCCAGCAGTTTAGGAAGACATTTGGCCGGGGAGCTGTTTTTT. It translates to CASSLGRHLAGELFF.

This clonotype was counted a few times. The rearrangement joins TRBV7-3 to TRBJ2-2; TRBD2 matches at 13 bases. Looked up from germline, CDR1 is SGHTA and CDR2 is FQGTGA. V trimming: 5 bases; J trimming: 4 bases; junction bases outside the gene matches: 7. This CDR3 comprises 17 residues. CDR3 coding DNA: TGTGCCAGCAGCCCTGGGACTAGCGGGGATCTCACCGGGGAGCTGTTTTTT. Protein sequence: CASSPGTSGDLTGELFF.

This clonotype was seen only a few times. The chain couples TRBV7-6 to TRBJ1-6, with a tentative D call TRBD1 (5 bases). This CDR3 has 13 amino acids. Trimming took off 6 bases at V and 7 bases at J, with 10 bases between the two ends. The germline V gene has CDR1 SGHVS and CDR2 FNYEAQ. CDR3 DNA sequence: TGTGCCAGCAGGGACACGGCCAATTCACCCCTCCACTTT. The encoded protein is CASRDTANSPLHF.

The chain couples TRBV6-2 or TRBV6-3 to TRBJ1-3, with a weak D call TRBD1 (5 bases). Per germline, CDR1 MNHEY and CDR2 SVGEGT. The length of the CDR3 is 16 residues. The V and J ends lost 7 bases and 0 bases respectively, with 16 bases between them. CDR3 sequence: CASTIRTGDSGNTIYF. The CDR3, as DNA: TGTGCCAGCACGATCCGTACGGGGGACTCTGGAAACACCATATATTTT.

This clonotype turned up a few times. The V and J genes are TRBV5-1 and TRBJ2-7; no clear D. V was shortened by 0 bases and J by 7 bases, with 8 bases between the two germline ends. The CDR3 is 12 amino acids. Germline values: CDR1 SGHRS, CDR2 YFSETQ. The CDR3 is CASSLVGTEQYF. The CDR3 DNA is TGCGCCAGCAGCTTGGTCGGCACAGAGCAGTACTTC.

The V and J genes are TRBV4-3 and TRBJ1-3; tentatively, D is TRBD1 (5 bases). V was shortened by 2 bases and J by 0 bases, with 14 bases between the two germline ends. Germline-derived CDR1 and CDR2 are LGHNA and YSLEER. The CDR3 runs 17 residues. CDR3 DNA sequence: TGCGCCAGCAGCCAACGACTGGGGCTAAGCTCTGGAAACACCATATATTTT. It codes for CASSQRLGLSSGNTIYF.

This chain's CDR3 is CSVRIQETQYF. As DNA, the CDR3 is TGCAGCGTGCGAATCCAAGAGACCCAGTACTTC. V is TRBV29-1 and J is TRBJ2-5; D is ambiguous. The germline gives CDR1 SQVTM, CDR2 ANQGSEA. This CDR3 has 11 residues. Trimming pared 6 bases from V and 1 base from J, leaving 6 bases between.

This clonotype has a handful of counts. The V gene is TRBV15, the J gene TRBJ1-1; D remains unclear. The V gene lost 1 base and the J gene lost 6 bases, with 9 bases spanning the gap. Germline loops: CDR1 LNHNV, CDR2 YYDKDF (reference sequence). This CDR3 has 13 residues. The DNA of the CDR3 is TGTGCCACCAGCAGAGCGACGGGCGCTGAAGCTTTCTTT. It yields the protein CATSRATGAEAFF. The variable domain in full, completed from reference TRBV15 and TRBJ1-1, reads DAMVIQNPRYQVTQFGKPVTLSCSQTLNHNVMYWYQQKSSQAPKLLFHYYDKDFNNEADTPDNFQSRRPNTSFCFLDIRSPGLGDTAMYLCATSRATGAEAFFGQGTRLTVV.

This clonotype appeared a few times. This sequence joins TRBV4-3 and TRBJ1-4, with no clear D. Germline CDR1 LGHNA, CDR2 YSLEER. This CDR3 contains 16 residues. V lost 3 bases to trimming and J lost 5 bases, with 16 bases between them. The chain's CDR3 is CASSQGENGWNEKLFF. The CDR3 DNA is TGCGCCAGCAGCCAGGGAGAGAACGGATGGAATGAAAAACTGTTTTTT.

The chain combines TRBV4-1 with TRBJ2-1; maybe TRBD2 (5 bases). Per the germline V gene, CDR1 is MGHRA and CDR2 is YSYEKL. V was clipped by 6 bases and J by 6 bases, with 15 bases between them. This CDR3 has 14 amino acids. The CDR3 DNA sequence: TGCGCCAGCAGTCGAATACTAGGGTCCAATGAGCAGTTCTTC. Its translation is CASSRILGSNEQFF.

The rearrangement joins TRBV21-1 to TRBJ1-5; the D call of TRBD1 is as the table states it, not checked on the DNA. TRBV21-1 is a documented pseudogene. This CDR3 comprises 17 residues. CDR3 nucleotides: TGTGCCAGCAACCCCCCCGGGACAGGGGTCTTCGGTCAGCCCCAGCATTTT. Residues: CASNPPGTGVFGQPQHF.

This clonotype was recorded at least ten times. The chain couples TRBV9 to TRBJ2-5, with D possibly TRBD2 on 5 matching bases. The CDR3 covers 13 residues. Germline V lookup: CDR1 SGDLS, CDR2 YYNGEE. V was shortened by 3 bases and J by 4 bases, with 10 bases between the two germline ends. CDR3 loop: CASSAGYSETQYF. The CDR3 DNA is TGTGCCAGCAGCGCGGGGTACTCAGAGACCCAGTACTTC.

V and J are TRBV3-2 and TRBJ2-5; the D call in the table, TRBD1, was not verified against the DNA. TRBV3-2 is annotated as a pseudogene. The CDR3 spans 18 residues. This chain's CDR3 is CASSQDGGTPPDQETQYF. CDR3 DNA: TGTGCCAGCAGCCAAGATGGCGGGACACCACCCGATCAAGAGACCCAGTACTTC.

The chain carries TRBV5-4 and TRBJ1-2, with D unclear. The CDR3 has 11 residues. Per the germline V gene, CDR1 is SGHNT and CDR2 is YYREEE (reference sequence). V was clipped by 3 bases and J by 8 bases, with 8 bases between them. The CDR3 DNA reads TGTGCCAGCAGCTCCGGGGTAGGCTACACCTTC. Its protein is CASSSGVGYTF.

V and J are TRBV7-9 and TRBJ1-2, with no clear D. The CDR3 spans 11 residues. The V and J ends lost 5 bases and 8 bases respectively, with 9 bases between them. Germline V gene data show CDR1 as SEHNR and CDR2 as FQNEAQ (reference sequence). CDR3 region: CASSPPFGYTF. The DNA for the CDR3 is TGTGCCAGCAGCCCCCCTTTCGGCTACACCTTC. Using reference TRBV7-9 and TRBJ1-2 for the parts outside the CDR3, the full variable domain is DTGVSQNPRHKITKRGQNVTFRCDPISEHNRLYWYRQTLGQGPEFLTYFQNEAQLEKSRLLSDRFSAERPKGSFSTLEIQRTEQGDSAMYLCASSPPFGYTFGSGTRLTVV.